This TCR beta chain was sequenced during a study of blood T cells in healthy people across ages. Then a second PCR, running roughly 7 to 11 cycles, was carried out with a sample-barcoded 5' primer and a J-beta primer mix. Every cDNA was tagged by a template-switch adaptor with 12 random nucleotides. TCRdb re-called the 5' RACE reads with MiXCR, one entry per CDR3 protein. The sample lists about 650,000 distinct CDR3 sequences; about 30% were seen once. This CDR3 is 16 amino acids long. Germline V lookup: CDR1 SGHRS, CDR2 YFSETQ. With 3 bases removed from V and 0 bases from J, the gap between germline ends came to 13 bases. Study-wide points: Estimates of total diversity, which came from one million sequenced T cells, were considered to be underestimates.

This clonotype was picked up a small number of times. Its antigen remains unknown. Just one base apart from a much larger clone, this may be a read error. This receptor was obtained from a woman at least 80 years old in good health. V gene TRBV5-1 combines with J gene TRBJ2-1, with a possible D match to TRBD1 (7 bases). The sample taken for sequencing was blood. CDR3: CASSSGDSYSYNEQFF. The CDR3 DNA is TGCGCCAGCAGCTCGGGGGACAGCTACTCCTACAATGAGCAGTTCTTC.